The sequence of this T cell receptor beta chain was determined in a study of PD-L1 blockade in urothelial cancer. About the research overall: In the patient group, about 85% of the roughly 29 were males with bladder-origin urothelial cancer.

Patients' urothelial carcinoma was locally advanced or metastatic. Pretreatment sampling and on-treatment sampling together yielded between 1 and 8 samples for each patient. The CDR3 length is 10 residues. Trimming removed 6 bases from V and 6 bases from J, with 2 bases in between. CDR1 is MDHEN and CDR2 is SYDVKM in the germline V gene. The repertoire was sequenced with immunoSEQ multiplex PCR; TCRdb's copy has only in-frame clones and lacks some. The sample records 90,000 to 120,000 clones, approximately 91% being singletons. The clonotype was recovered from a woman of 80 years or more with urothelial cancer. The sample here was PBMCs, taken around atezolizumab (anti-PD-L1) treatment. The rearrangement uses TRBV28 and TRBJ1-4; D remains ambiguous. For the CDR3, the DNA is TGTGCCAGCAGCGATGAAAAACTGTTTTTT. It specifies CASSDEKLFF.